This TCR beta chain was documented in a study of monozygotic twins with inflammatory bowel disease. TCRdb re-called the 5' RACE reads; every CDR3 protein appears as one record, without DNA. Here the sample table reports 140,000 to 150,000 distinct CDR3 sequences. The CDR3 totals 14 residues. Germline V gene lookup returns CDR1 DFQATT and CDR2 SNEGSKA (reference sequence). Sequencing was done on a sample of blood. This TCR was recovered from a human donor with ulcerative colitis or Crohn's disease, or a healthy co-twin of an affected twin (not recorded which). The chain uses TRBV20-1 and TRBJ1-1; no DNA is available, so the TRBD1 call from TCRdb remains unchecked. The CDR3: CSARKTGMNTEAFF.